What follows are 17 T cell receptor beta chains derived from one specimen sequenced in a study of blood T cells in healthy people across ages. The second PCR ran about 6 to 12 cycles with a sample-barcoded 5' primer and J-beta primers. TCRdb reanalysed the 5' RACE reads using MiXCR and keeps one entry per CDR3 protein. The table has more than 900,000 distinct CDR3 sequences, almost 30% seen once. These data were also filed under a second study, of T cells of mothers and their children.

The sample consisted of blood. The origin of the receptors is a woman aged 35 to 49 in good health.

The rearrangement uses TRBV5-1 and TRBJ1-5, with 10 bases identical to TRBD1. Trimming removed 2 bases from V and 3 bases from J; junction bases left unmatched: 5. The CDR3 has 16 amino acids. Germline CDR1 and CDR2: SGHRS and YFSETQ. The CDR3 spells CASSLGGTGANQPQHF. CDR3 sequence (DNA): TGCGCCAGCAGCTTAGGTGGGACAGGGGCCAATCAGCCCCAGCATTTT.

There are many counts of this clonotype. This chain connects TRBV20-1 to TRBJ1-4; no clear D. This CDR3 is 11 amino acids long. Germline CDR1 is DFQATT and CDR2 is SNEGSKA (reference sequence). V was trimmed by 2 bases and J by 5 bases, leaving 3 bases between them. CDR3 protein: CSARRNEKLFF. In DNA form, the CDR3 reads TGCAGTGCTAGAAGAAATGAAAAACTGTTTTTT.

This clonotype was seen repeatedly, ten times or more. The chain has TRBV27 and TRBJ2-5, with TRBD1 matching 11 bases. Germline CDR1 MNHEY, CDR2 SMNVEV (reference sequence). The CDR3 is 14 amino acids. J gave up 5 bases and V 5 bases, and 4 bases lay outside the gene matches. Here the CDR3 DNA reads TGTGCCAGCAGTAGGACAGGGGGCTCTGAGACCCAGTACTTC. As protein: CASSRTGGSETQYF.

The V gene is TRBV7-2, the J gene TRBJ2-3; TRBD2 aligns across 8 bases. Germline CDR1 is SGHTA and CDR2 is FQGNSA. J gave up 8 bases and V 6 bases, and 13 bases lay outside the gene matches. CDR3 length: 15 residues. In DNA form, the CDR3 reads TGTGCCAGCAGACGAGCGGGGGTCGTTTCAGGTACGCAGTATTTT. This codes for CASRRAGVVSGTQYF.

The sample holds a few counts of this clonotype. This chain connects TRBV7-6 to TRBJ1-1; 9 bases map to TRBD1. The CDR3 contains 16 residues. Germline V gene lookup returns CDR1 SGHVS and CDR2 FNYEAQ. The V and J ends lost 4 bases and 4 bases, in that order; junction bases with no gene match: 10. The CDR3 here is CASSSGQGLAGTEAFF. CDR3 sequence (DNA): TGTGCCAGCAGCTCGGGACAGGGCCTGGCCGGCACTGAAGCTTTCTTT.

The V call is TRBV20-1, the J call TRBJ1-5; 8 bases are shared with TRBD1. Germline V gene lookup returns CDR1 DFQATT and CDR2 SNEGSKA (reference sequence). V lost 3 bases, J lost 5 bases, and 6 bases stayed unmatched. The CDR3 consists of 14 residues. In nucleotides, the CDR3 is TGCAGTGCTAGTTCGGGACAGGACCATCAGCCCCAGCATTTT. Protein product: CSASSGQDHQPQHF.

This clonotype was counted at least ten times. V usage is TRBV7-9 and J usage is TRBJ2-7; the D gene is possibly TRBD2 (7 bases). Germline CDR1 is SEHNR and CDR2 is FQNEAQ (reference sequence). V lost 6 bases and J lost 0, with 15 bases in between. CDR3 length: 15 residues. The CDR3, as DNA: TGTGCCAGCAGTTCTAGGGGGGGGCGCTCCTACGAGCAGTACTTC. Amino acid sequence: CASSSRGGRSYEQYF.

The genes are TRBV7-8 and TRBJ2-1, with D hard to call. The CDR3 loop spans 13 amino acids. In germline, CDR1 is SGHVS, CDR2 FQNEAQ. Trimming left V 5 bases short and J 10 bases short, with 15 bases between. CDR3 loop: CASSPLGNYEQFF. The DNA for the CDR3 is TGTGCCAGCAGCCCCCTGGGGAACTACGAGCAGTTCTTC.

This clonotype was seen a handful of times. The chain's CDR3 is CATSRANTGIYGYTF. In DNA, the CDR3 is TGTGCCACCAGCAGAGCTAACACAGGGATATATGGCTACACCTTC. This chain uses TRBV15 with TRBJ1-2, with D possibly matching TRBD1 (6 bases). The CDR3 runs to 15 residues. Germline V gene lookup returns CDR1 LNHNV and CDR2 YYDKDF (reference sequence). V lost 1 base and J 5 bases, leaving 14 bases between the germline ends.

This clonotype was recorded a few times. The chain combines TRBV5-1 with TRBJ1-2; a weak D match, TRBD1 (5 bases). V was clipped by 6 bases and J by 0 bases, with 12 bases between them. The CDR3 length is 14 residues. Germline CDR1 and CDR2: SGHRS and YFSETQ. As DNA, the CDR3 is TGCGCCAGCACTATGGACACTACTAACTATGGCTACACCTTC. Amino acid sequence: CASTMDTTNYGYTF. Combining the CDR3 with reference TRBV5-1 and TRBJ1-2 gives the whole variable domain KAGVTQTPRYLIKTRGQQVTLSCSPISGHRSVSWYQQTPGQGLQFLFEYFSETQRNKGNFPGRFSGRQFSNSRSEMNVSTLELGDSALYLCASTMDTTNYGYTFGSGTRLTVV.

The chain links TRBV27 to TRBJ2-5; TRBD1 aligns across 8 bases. The CDR3 totals 14 residues. V dropped 6 bases and J dropped 5; count of bases not matched to a gene: 8. CDR1 and CDR2 from the germline V gene are MNHEY and SMNVEV (reference sequence). DNA of the CDR3: TGTGCCAGCAGGCTACAGGGGGTTACGGAGACCCAGTACTTC. Protein sequence: CASRLQGVTETQYF.

This chain joins TRBV7-2 and TRBJ2-1, with D unclear. Looked up from germline, CDR1 is SGHTA and CDR2 is FQGNSA. The CDR3 length is 14 residues. Between the trimmed V and J ends, which lost 5 bases and 5 bases, there was a span of 13 bases. The CDR3: CASSPPGRDNEQFF. CDR3 DNA: TGTGCCAGCAGCCCGCCTGGAAGAGACAATGAGCAGTTCTTC.

This clonotype was seen a few times. This chain joins TRBV3-1 and TRBJ2-7, with D tentatively TRBD1 (6 bases). Trimming took off 3 bases at V and 3 bases at J, with 15 bases between the two ends. The length of the CDR3 is 15 residues. CDR1 and CDR2 (germline): LGHDT, YNNKEL (reference sequence). The CDR3 DNA reads TGTGCCAGCAGCCAGGCCAGGGGATCTCACTACGAGCAGTACTTC. The encoded protein is CASSQARGSHYEQYF.

This clonotype came up many times. This chain links TRBV6-1 with TRBJ2-7, with unresolved D. V lost 8 bases to trimming and J lost 2 bases, with 19 bases between them. The CDR3 has 15 residues. Per germline, CDR1 MNHNS and CDR2 SASEGT. This CDR3 reads CASATVWRIPYEQYF. Here the CDR3 DNA reads TGTGCCAGCGCCACGGTGTGGCGGATTCCCTACGAGCAGTACTTC.

This clonotype was seen a few times. The gene calls are TRBV4-3 and TRBJ2-6, with 8 bases aligning to TRBD2. With V trimmed by 2 bases and J by 4 bases, 10 bases remained unmatched. The germline CDR1 and CDR2 sequences are LGHNA and YSLEER. This CDR3 is built from 18 residues. The CDR3, as DNA: TGCGCCAGCAGCCAAATCTCGGGGGGGCCGTGGGGGGCCAACGTCCTGACTTTC. Amino acids: CASSQISGGPWGANVLTF.

This clonotype has only a few counts. V gene TRBV7-9 combines with J gene TRBJ1-2; TRBD1 matches 7 bases. V dropped 5 bases and J dropped 8; count of bases not matched to a gene: 11. Germline V gene sequence: CDR1 SEHNR, CDR2 FQNEAQ (reference sequence). The CDR3 spans 14 residues. The CDR3 loop reads CASSPRQGGSGYTF. In DNA, the CDR3 is TGTGCCAGCAGCCCAAGACAGGGCGGGAGCGGCTACACCTTC.

The chain couples TRBV28 to TRBJ2-1; no definite D call. The CDR3 is 16 amino acids. The germline V gene encodes CDR1 MDHEN and CDR2 SYDVKM. The ends were cut back, 5 bases at V and 6 bases at J, with 20 bases in the middle. In nucleotides, the CDR3 is TGTGCCAGCAGTCGAATAGCCGCCTCTGGTTGCAATGAGCAGTTCTTC. This codes for CASSRIAASGCNEQFF.